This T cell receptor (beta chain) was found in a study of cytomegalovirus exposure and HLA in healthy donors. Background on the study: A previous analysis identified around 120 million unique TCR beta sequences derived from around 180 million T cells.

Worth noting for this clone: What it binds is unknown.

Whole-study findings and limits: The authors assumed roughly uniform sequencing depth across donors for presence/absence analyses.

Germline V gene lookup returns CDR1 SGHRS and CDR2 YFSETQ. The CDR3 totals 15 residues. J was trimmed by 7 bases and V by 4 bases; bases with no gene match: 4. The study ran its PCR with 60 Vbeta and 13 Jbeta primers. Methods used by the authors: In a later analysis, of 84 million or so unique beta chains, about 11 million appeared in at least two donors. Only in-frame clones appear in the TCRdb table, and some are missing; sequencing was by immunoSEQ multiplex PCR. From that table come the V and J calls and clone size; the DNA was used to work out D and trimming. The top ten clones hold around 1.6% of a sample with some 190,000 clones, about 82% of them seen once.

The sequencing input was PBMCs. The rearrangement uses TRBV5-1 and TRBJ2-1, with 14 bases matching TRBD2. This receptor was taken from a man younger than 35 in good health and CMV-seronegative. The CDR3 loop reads CASSVGLAGENEQFF. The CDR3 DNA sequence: TGCGCCAGCAGCGTGGGACTAGCGGGGGAAAATGAGCAGTTCTTC.